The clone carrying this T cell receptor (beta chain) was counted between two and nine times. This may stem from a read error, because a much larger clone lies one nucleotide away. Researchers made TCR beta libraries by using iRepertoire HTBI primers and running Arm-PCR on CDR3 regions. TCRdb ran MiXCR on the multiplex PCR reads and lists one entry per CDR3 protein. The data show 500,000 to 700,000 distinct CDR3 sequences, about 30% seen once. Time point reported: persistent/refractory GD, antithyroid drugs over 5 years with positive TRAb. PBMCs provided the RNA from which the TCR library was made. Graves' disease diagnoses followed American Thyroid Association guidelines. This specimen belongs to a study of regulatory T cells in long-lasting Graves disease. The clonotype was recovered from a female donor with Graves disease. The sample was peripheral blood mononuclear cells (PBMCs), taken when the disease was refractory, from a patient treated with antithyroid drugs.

Here the CDR3 reads CASSLVAGSGYTF. Written as DNA, the CDR3 is TGTGCCAGCAGTTTAGTGGCAGGGAGTGGCTACACCTTC. The chain carries TRBV12-3 or TRBV12-4 and TRBJ1-2, with D perhaps matching TRBD1 (5 bases). The CDR3 loop spans 13 amino acids. Deletions cut 1 base from V and 7 bases from J, with 10 bases between.